These T cell receptor beta chains were read from a single sample in a study of blood T cell repertoires in COVID-19. Generated by immunoSEQ multiplex PCR, the TCRdb table keeps only in-frame clones and is missing some. The data show roughly 120,000 clones, 75% to 90% seen once. The sample consisted of peripheral blood. These receptors were taken from a man in his sixties or seventies with acute or convalescent COVID-19. The CDR3 runs from the conserved cysteine through the conserved F or W. A D gene is named only where the DNA matches it firmly. Clone sizes are given selectively: once, few, many, or a class where the clone is expanded.

CDR3 DNA: TGCAGCGTTGAAGCGGGACAGGGCGCAGATACGCAGTATTTT
CDR3 protein: CSVEAGQGADTQYF
D gene: TRBD1
J gene: TRBJ2-3
clone size: .
V gene: TRBV29-1

CDR3 DNA: TGTGCCAGCAGTTTCCCAGGGACCTACAATGAGCAGTTCTTC
CDR3 protein: CASSFPGTYNEQFF
D gene: .
J gene: TRBJ2-1
clone size: .
V gene: TRBV27

CDR3 DNA: TGTGCCAGCAGCCCCCTAGCGGGCTCCTACGAGCAGTACTTC
CDR3 protein: CASSPLAGSYEQYF
D gene: TRBD2
J gene: TRBJ2-7
clone size: .
V gene: TRBV14

CDR3 DNA: TGTGCCAGCAGCCCTAGTACGAACACTGAAGCTTTCTTT
CDR3 protein: CASSPSTNTEAFF
D gene: .
J gene: TRBJ1-1
clone size: .
V gene: TRBV7-9

CDR3 DNA: TGTGCCAGCAGTGGGGCGGTGACCTCCTACGAGCAGTACTTC
CDR3 protein: CASSGAVTSYEQYF
D gene: .
J gene: TRBJ2-7
clone size: .
V gene: TRBV9

CDR3 DNA: TGTGCCAGCAGCGCGCGGGGGCAGGGCAATCAGCCCCAGCATTTT
CDR3 protein: CASSARGQGNQPQHF
D gene: .
J gene: TRBJ1-5
clone size: .
V gene: TRBV7-9

CDR3 DNA: TGCAGTGCTAGTCGCCCTAGGACAGGGGGCTACGAGCAGTACTTC
CDR3 protein: CSASRPRTGGYEQYF
D gene: TRBD1
J gene: TRBJ2-7
clone size: .
V gene: TRBV20-1

CDR3 DNA: TGTGCCAGCCAGGGGACTAACTATGGCTACACCTTC
CDR3 protein: CASQGTNYGYTF
D gene: .
J gene: TRBJ1-2
clone size: .
V gene: TRBV28

CDR3 DNA: TGTGCCATCAGCCAGGGACAGGCCAACTCTGGAAACACCATATATTTT
CDR3 protein: CAISQGQANSGNTIYF
D gene: TRBD1
J gene: TRBJ1-3
clone size: .
V gene: TRBV10-3

CDR3 DNA: TGTGCCAGCAGTTCTAGCGGGGTCCCCTACAATGAGCAGTTCTTC
CDR3 protein: CASSSSGVPYNEQFF
D gene: TRBD2
J gene: TRBJ2-1
clone size: .
V gene: TRBV28

CDR3 DNA: TGTGCCAGCAGCCCAGGGGGCACTAGCGGGAGGTATTACAATGAGCAGTTCTTC
CDR3 protein: CASSPGGTSGRYYNEQFF
D gene: TRBD2
J gene: TRBJ2-1
clone size: .
V gene: TRBV9

CDR3 DNA: TGTGCCAGCCACCTATCACTAGCGGAAAGAAGGGGTGAGCAGTTCTTC
CDR3 protein: CASHLSLAERRGEQFF
D gene: TRBD2
J gene: TRBJ2-1
clone size: .
V gene: TRBV2

CDR3 DNA: TGTGCCAGCAGCTTTAGTTTCAGAAGAGGACAGCCCCAGCATTTT
CDR3 protein: CASSFSFRRGQPQHF
D gene: .
J gene: TRBJ1-5
clone size: .
V gene: TRBV5-8

CDR3 DNA: TGCGCCAGCAGCTTGAACCCGGGCAGGGTGAGCGAGCAGTACTTC
CDR3 protein: CASSLNPGRVSEQYF
D gene: .
J gene: TRBJ2-7
clone size: .
V gene: TRBV5-1

CDR3 DNA: TGTGCCAGCTCACCGTCTAGCGGGAGGAACACCGGGGAGCTGTTTTTT
CDR3 protein: CASSPSSGRNTGELFF
D gene: TRBD2
J gene: TRBJ2-2
clone size: .
V gene: TRBV18

CDR3 DNA: TGTGCCAGCAGTCTTTACGACTACCCAGATACGCAGTATTTT
CDR3 protein: CASSLYDYPDTQYF
D gene: .
J gene: TRBJ2-3
clone size: once
V gene: TRBV2

CDR3 DNA: TGTGCCAGCAGTGAATACAGGGCCCTCGGGTCCTACGAGCAGTACTTC
CDR3 protein: CASSEYRALGSYEQYF
D gene: .
J gene: TRBJ2-7
clone size: .
V gene: TRBV28

CDR3 DNA: TGCGCCAGCAACGGAGAAACCTACGAGCAGTACTTC
CDR3 protein: CASNGETYEQYF
D gene: .
J gene: TRBJ2-7
clone size: .
V gene: TRBV5-1

CDR3 DNA: TGTGCCAGCAGTGAGGACACCCATAATTCACCCCTCCACTTT
CDR3 protein: CASSEDTHNSPLHF
D gene: .
J gene: TRBJ1-6
clone size: .
V gene: TRBV6-1

CDR3 DNA: TGTGCCACCCAACTCGATGGACAGAAGAACACTGAAGCTTTCTTT
CDR3 protein: CATQLDGQKNTEAFF
D gene: .
J gene: TRBJ1-1
clone size: .
V gene: TRBV10-3

CDR3 DNA: TGTGCCAGCAGTTACAATTGGAGGGCTTACACTGAAGCTTTCTTT
CDR3 protein: CASSYNWRAYTEAFF
D gene: .
J gene: TRBJ1-1
clone size: .
V gene: TRBV6-5

CDR3 DNA: TGTGCCAGCAGTGTATTTAGCGGGGGTTGGGACACCGGGGAGCTGTTTTTT
CDR3 protein: CASSVFSGGWDTGELFF
D gene: TRBD2
J gene: TRBJ2-2
clone size: .
V gene: TRBV2

CDR3 DNA: TGTGCCAGCAGTTACTCGGCTGCATTCACCGGGGAGCTGTTTTTT
CDR3 protein: CASSYSAAFTGELFF
D gene: .
J gene: TRBJ2-2
clone size: .
V gene: TRBV6-5

CDR3 DNA: TGTGCCAGCAGTTTAGGCCCGAACTATGGCTACACCTTC
CDR3 protein: CASSLGPNYGYTF
D gene: .
J gene: TRBJ1-2
clone size: once
V gene: TRBV28

CDR3 DNA: TGTGCCAGCAGTGAAGCAGGGGGCCCCAACATTCAGTACTTC
CDR3 protein: CASSEAGGPNIQYF
D gene: TRBD1
J gene: TRBJ2-4
clone size: .
V gene: TRBV2

CDR3 DNA: TGTGCCAGCAGCTTAGATGGGGGAGGGAACACTGAAGCTTTCTTT
CDR3 protein: CASSLDGGGNTEAFF
D gene: .
J gene: TRBJ1-1
clone size: .
V gene: TRBV11-3

CDR3 DNA: TGTGCCAGCAGTTTACCCGGGACTAGTACGCAGTATTTT
CDR3 protein: CASSLPGTSTQYF
D gene: TRBD2
J gene: TRBJ2-3
clone size: .
V gene: TRBV12-3/TRBV12-4

CDR3 DNA: TGTGCCAGCACCACAGCCGGGACAGGGGCCAACTATGGCTACACCTTC
CDR3 protein: CASTTAGTGANYGYTF
D gene: TRBD1
J gene: TRBJ1-2
clone size: .
V gene: TRBV28

CDR3 DNA: TGTGCCAGCAGCAAAGCGGAATTTCCTCGGGACAGGTACTACAATGAGCAGTTCTTC
CDR3 protein: CASSKAEFPRDRYYNEQFF
D gene: .
J gene: TRBJ2-1
clone size: .
V gene: TRBV21-1

CDR3 DNA: TGTGCCAGTAGTCGGGGACAGGGTTCCTACGAGCAGTACTTC
CDR3 protein: CASSRGQGSYEQYF
D gene: TRBD1
J gene: TRBJ2-7
clone size: .
V gene: TRBV19